The present entry profiles one TCR beta chain with its context. Its antigen is undetermined. The 120-subject validation cohort, separate from the approximately 670-subject first cohort, included the donors. The source of the sample is a study of cytomegalovirus exposure and HLA in healthy donors. Overall study findings and caveats: A classifier reportedly called cytomegalovirus status with high sensitivity and specificity. Generally TCR sequences proved uncommon, though certain public TCRs appeared in numerous donors.

Here immunoSEQ multiplex PCR was the method, and the copy in TCRdb shows in-frame clones only, minus some. The data show tens of thousands of clones, approximately 90% seen once. Sequencing was done on a sample of PBMCs. This TCR was recovered from a man younger than 35 in good health and CMV-seronegative.

The CDR3 DNA follows: TGTGCCAGCAGCCCTAGACAGGGGGTGCCGGAGACCCAGTACTTC. Translation gives CASSPRQGVPETQYF. V and J are TRBV11-2 and TRBJ2-5; 9 bases line up with TRBD1. V was clipped by 5 bases and J by 5 bases; unmatched bases: 9. This CDR3 is built from 15 residues. Germline values: CDR1 SGHAT, CDR2 FQNNGV.